The T cell receptor (beta chain) described here comes from a study of OX40 agonist ivuxolimab in advanced cancers. As for the study in general: With ivuxolimab, an agonistic anti-OX40 (CD134) antibody, patients were treated.

The CDR3 has 12 residues. CDR1 KGHSH and CDR2 LQKENI come from the germline V gene. V shed 3 bases and J shed 6 bases, with 9 bases lying between them. This table comes from immunoSEQ multiplex PCR, and its TCRdb copy is limited to in-frame clones, with some not included. The data contain roughly 80,000 clones, about 80% of them singletons. The cohort excluded patients with autoimmune disease history or systemic immunosuppression. The chain has TRBV18 and TRBJ2-7, with D possibly TRBD1 on 6 matching bases. Here the sequenced sample was CD4+ or CD8+ T cells sorted from blood, taken in a trial of the OX40 agonist ivuxolimab. This receptor was obtained from an adult with an advanced solid tumor such as melanoma, head and neck, liver or kidney cancer. The CDR3 loop reads CASSPTRGEQYF. The CDR3 DNA reads TGTGCCAGCTCACCCACCAGGGGCGAGCAGTACTTC.